Included here is one TCR beta chain sequence, with context. This sample was taken from a study of blood T cell repertoires in COVID-19. Across the study: Specimens from acute and convalescent COVID-19 originated in the United States, Italy and Spain. T cells, B-cell-depleted T cells, or PBMCs supplied cDNA or gDNA.

The V gene lost 1 base and the J gene lost 7 bases, with 16 bases spanning the gap. Germline V gene data show CDR1 as SGHTA and CDR2 as FQGNSA. This CDR3 contains 15 residues. Per the original methods: Reference gene primer amplification gave nucleated cell count estimates. The protocol was immunoSEQ multiplex PCR, while the TCRdb copy is restricted to in-frame clones and leaves out a portion. The V and J calls and clone size come from that table; D and trimming were worked out from the DNA. The data show 30,000 to 40,000 clones, with 80% to 90% seen just once and 8% to 10% held by the top ten. This clonotype was obtained from a human donor in a cohort sampled during active COVID-19. This sequence joins TRBV7-2 and TRBJ1-2; possibly TRBD1 for D (6 bases). The specimen sequenced was peripheral blood. The CDR3 nucleotides read TGTGCCAGCAGCTTAGTCGGGGGGCAAATGGGTGGCTACACCTTC. Residues: CASSLVGGQMGGYTF. Supplemented by reference TRBV7-2 and TRBJ1-2, the full variable domain reads GAGVSQSPSNKVTEKGKDVELRCDPISGHTALYWYRQSLGQGLEFLIYFQGNSAPDKSGLPSDRFSAERTGGSVSTLTIQRTQQEDSAVYLCASSLVGGQMGGYTFGSGTRLTVV.